A single sample is the source of the 19 T cell receptor beta chains below, sequenced in a study of T-cell reconstitution after alpha-beta-depleted transplantation in children. Preparation of the TCRbeta library was carried out with unique molecular identifiers. Via MiXCR, TCRdb re-called the PCR reads, giving one row per CDR3 protein. The sample contains over 550,000 distinct CDR3 sequences, 10% of which appear only once. Specimen: PBMCs from the stem cell graft donor, collected from the stem cell graft. All receptors come from a human donor who donated a stem cell graft to a child with acute myeloid leukemia.

The gene calls are TRBV7-3 and TRBJ2-5; the match to TRBD1 covers 9 bases. From germline, CDR1 is SGHTA and CDR2 FQGTGA. J gave up 4 bases and V 5 bases, and 8 bases lay outside the gene matches. The CDR3 loop spans 15 amino acids. CDR3 region: CASSRTGTGSETQYF. CDR3 DNA sequence: TGTGCCAGCAGCCGCACCGGGACAGGGTCAGAGACCCAGTACTTC. The full variable domain, completed using reference TRBV7-3 and TRBJ2-5, is GAGVSQTPSNKVTEKGKYVELRCDPISGHTALYWYRQSLGQGPEFLIYFQGTGAADDSGLPNDRFFAVRPEGSVSTLKIQRTERGDSAVYLCASSRTGTGSETQYFGPGTRLLVL.

This clonotype was seen ten or more times. The gene calls are TRBV29-1 and TRBJ2-7; 11 bases are shared with TRBD1. Germline CDR1 SQVTM, CDR2 ANQGSEA. The CDR3 consists of 13 residues. Trimming took 7 bases from V and 4 from J; bases not matched to a gene: 6. In nucleotides, the CDR3 is TGCAGCGCCATGGGACAGGGGGTTTACGAGCAGTACTTC. Encoded protein: CSAMGQGVYEQYF.

The V and J genes are TRBV5-1 and TRBJ1-2; 7 nucleotides align to TRBD1. The V segment lost 0 bases and the J segment 4 bases; nucleotides outside the gene matches: 6. The CDR3 spans 15 residues. Per germline, CDR1 SGHRS and CDR2 YFSETQ. CDR3 in amino acids: CASSLEGGQSYGYTF. CDR3 nucleotides: TGCGCCAGCAGCTTGGAAGGGGGCCAGAGCTATGGCTACACCTTC.

This clonotype showed up just a few times. V is TRBV20-1 and J is TRBJ1-2, with D maybe TRBD1 (5 bases). The V and J ends lost 1 base and 4 bases respectively, with 13 bases between them. CDR1 is DFQATT, CDR2 SNEGSKA, per germline (reference sequence). The CDR3 spans 14 residues. The CDR3 DNA is TGCAGTGCTAGAGTTCAACAGGAGATCTATGGCTACACCTTC. This gives the protein CSARVQQEIYGYTF.

The V gene is TRBV3-1, the J gene TRBJ1-4; the match to TRBD1 covers 11 bases. CDR3 length equals 18 residues. Germline loops: CDR1 LGHDT, CDR2 YNNKEL (reference sequence). The ends lost 0 bases at V and 3 bases at J; junction bases unmatched: 6. The CDR3 region is CASSQDFGQGASNEKLFF. The CDR3 DNA reads as TGTGCCAGCAGCCAAGACTTCGGACAGGGGGCTTCTAATGAAAAACTGTTTTTT.

This clonotype came up many times. The chain couples TRBV20-1 to TRBJ2-6; 10 bases line up with TRBD2. Trimming cost V 6 bases and J 1 base; bases outside gene matches: 12. Germline values: CDR1 DFQATT, CDR2 SNEGSKA (reference sequence). This CDR3 spans 18 amino acids. DNA of the CDR3: TGCAGTGCCCTCTCTATGGGAGCGGGAGGGTCTGGGGCCAACGTCCTGACTTTC. Its translation: CSALSMGAGGSGANVLTF.

The chain joins TRBV3-1 to TRBJ1-2, with 7 bases identical to TRBD1. CDR1 is LGHDT and CDR2 is YNNKEL in the germline V gene (reference sequence). V gave up 5 bases and J gave up 13 bases; unmatched junction bases: 13. The CDR3 extends over 13 amino acids. This chain's CDR3 is CASSTGQTRFCTF. DNA of the CDR3: TGTGCCAGCAGCACGGGACAGACTCGCTTCTGCACCTTC.

This clonotype came up a few times. This chain uses TRBV28 with TRBJ1-1; TRBD1 matches at 7 bases. The CDR3 has 15 amino acids. V gave up 2 bases and J gave up 1 base; unmatched junction bases: 4. Germline CDR1 reads MDHEN; CDR2 reads SYDVKM. The CDR3 nucleotides are TGTGCCAGCAGTTTACCCGACAGGGAGAACACTGAAGCTTTCTTT. This encodes CASSLPDRENTEAFF.

This clonotype has at least ten counts. The rearrangement links TRBV7-9 to TRBJ2-2; D is ambiguous. The germline gives CDR1 SEHNR, CDR2 FQNEAQ (reference sequence). Trimming took off 4 bases at V and 4 bases at J, with 7 bases between the two ends. The CDR3 covers 13 residues. The CDR3: CASSSAVTGELFF. The CDR3 DNA sequence: TGTGCCAGCAGCTCAGCAGTCACCGGGGAGCTGTTTTTT.

This clonotype was detected only a few times. V and J are TRBV28 and TRBJ2-4, with D possibly matching TRBD2 (6 bases). This CDR3 spans 13 amino acids. Germline V lookup: CDR1 MDHEN, CDR2 SYDVKM. V was clipped by 10 bases and J by 6 bases, with 16 bases between them. CDR3 residues: CATARGARNIQYF. Here the CDR3 DNA reads TGTGCCACCGCGCGCGGGGCAAGAAACATTCAGTACTTC.

The V gene is TRBV18, the J gene TRBJ2-4; TRBD2 aligns across 9 bases. Germline V gene data show CDR1 as KGHSH and CDR2 as LQKENI. The length of the CDR3 is 14 residues. V was pared by 5 bases and J by 9 bases, with 8 bases of the junction left unmatched. The CDR3 reads CASSEGSGRFIQYF. The CDR3 DNA reads TGTGCCAGCTCAGAAGGAAGCGGGAGGTTCATTCAGTACTTC.

This clonotype has more than one count but fewer than ten. The V and J genes are TRBV3-1 and TRBJ2-5; 10 positions match TRBD2. The CDR3 has 15 residues. Germline V gives CDR1 LGHDT, CDR2 YNNKEL (reference sequence). Trimming took 8 bases from V and 8 from J; bases not matched to a gene: 14. The CDR3 is CASSYGMASGRTQYF. CDR3 bases: TGTGCCAGCTCCTACGGGATGGCTAGCGGGAGAACCCAGTACTTC.

This clonotype was observed a handful of times. The V and J genes are TRBV29-1 and TRBJ1-1; D gene unclear. V shed 4 bases and J shed 5 bases, with 11 bases lying between them. Per the germline V gene, CDR1 is SQVTM and CDR2 is ANQGSEA. The CDR3 extends over 12 amino acids. The CDR3 here is CSVVKGYTEAFF. The DNA of the CDR3 is TGCAGCGTTGTTAAGGGATATACTGAAGCTTTCTTT.

The chain joins TRBV29-1 to TRBJ1-2; the D gene is possibly TRBD1 (6 bases). CDR3 size: 12 residues. Germline V CDR1 and CDR2: SQVTM, ANQGSEA. The V and J ends lost 2 bases and 4 bases respectively, with 8 bases between them. The chain's CDR3 is CSVEPGAYGYTF. As DNA, the CDR3 is TGCAGCGTTGAACCGGGGGCCTATGGCTACACCTTC.

This clonotype was counted between two and nine times. The chain is built from TRBV5-1 and TRBJ2-1, with 7 bases fitting TRBD1. V gave up 4 bases and J gave up 2 bases; unmatched junction bases: 6. Germline V gene sequence: CDR1 SGHRS, CDR2 YFSETQ. The CDR3 length is 15 residues. In DNA, the CDR3 is TGCGCCAGCAGCCCCCGGGACAGTGCCTACAATGAGCAGTTCTTC. Its translation is CASSPRDSAYNEQFF. Filled out from reference TRBV5-1 and TRBJ2-1, the complete variable domain reads KAGVTQTPRYLIKTRGQQVTLSCSPISGHRSVSWYQQTPGQGLQFLFEYFSETQRNKGNFPGRFSGRQFSNSRSEMNVSTLELGDSALYLCASSPRDSAYNEQFFGPGTRLTVL.

The sample holds many counts of this clonotype. The germline gene is not matched at one end of the junction; a read error may be the cause. The gene calls are TRBV5-1 and TRBJ2-7; no clear D gene. The CDR3 length is 12 residues. Germline V gene data show CDR1 as SGHRS and CDR2 as YFSETQ. As DNA, the CDR3 is TGTGCCAGCAGCCTTACCCCCTACGAGCAGTACTTC. Amino acid sequence: CASSLTPYEQYF.

J is TRBJ1-1 and V is TRBV6-2 or TRBV6-3; TRBD1 aligns across 12 bases. V shed 5 bases, J shed 1 base, and the junction held 11 bases outside the gene matches. From germline, CDR1 is MNHEY and CDR2 SVGEGT. The CDR3 runs to 18 residues. The DNA of the CDR3 is TGTGCCAGCAGTAACTTTCCGGGACAGGGGGCTGCGAACACTGAAGCTTTCTTT. Its translation is CASSNFPGQGAANTEAFF.

This chain uses TRBV7-3 with TRBJ2-5; D is undetermined. Trimming left V 4 bases short and J 7 bases short, with 13 bases between. The CDR3 loop spans 13 amino acids. Germline V gene data show CDR1 as SGHTA and CDR2 as FQGTGA. This CDR3 is CASSSALGGTQYF. In DNA form, the CDR3 reads TGTGCCAGCAGCTCGGCCCTAGGCGGGACCCAGTACTTC. Full variable domain (missing parts from reference TRBV7-3 and TRBJ2-5): GAGVSQTPSNKVTEKGKYVELRCDPISGHTALYWYRQSLGQGPEFLIYFQGTGAADDSGLPNDRFFAVRPEGSVSTLKIQRTERGDSAVYLCASSSALGGTQYFGPGTRLLVL.

This clonotype has more than one count but fewer than ten. V usage is TRBV4-2 and J usage is TRBJ1-3, with a tentative D call TRBD1 (5 bases). In germline, CDR1 is LGHNA, CDR2 YNFKEQ. The CDR3 runs 18 residues. With 1 base removed from V and 0 bases from J, the gap between germline ends came to 16 bases. Here the CDR3 DNA reads TGTGCCAGCAGCCAAGTAGGCGAGGGGAAAAGCTCTGGAAACACCATATATTTT. Residues: CASSQVGEGKSSGNTIYF.